This TCR beta chain was observed in a study of blood T cell repertoires in COVID-19. This CDR3 spans 18 amino acids. The ends lost 5 bases at V and 0 bases at J; junction bases unmatched: 14. Germline V lookup: CDR1 SEHNR, CDR2 FQNEAQ (reference sequence). Under the authors' procedure: Reference gene primer amplification gave estimated nucleated cell counts. TCRdb's table, derived via immunoSEQ multiplex PCR, lists solely in-frame clones and lacks some. V, J and clone size are taken as reported in that table, and D and trimming were inferred from the DNA itself. In the table there are around 250,000 clones, roughly nine tenths of which are singletons.

J is TRBJ2-3 and V is TRBV7-9; TRBD2 aligns across 7 bases. The source is a woman aged 40 to 49 who had recovered from COVID-19. Specimen: peripheral blood. CDR3 sequence reads: CASSGPRASGSSTDTQYF. The CDR3 nucleotides read TGTGCCAGCAGCGGGCCCCGGGCTAGCGGTTCTAGCACAGATACGCAGTATTTT.